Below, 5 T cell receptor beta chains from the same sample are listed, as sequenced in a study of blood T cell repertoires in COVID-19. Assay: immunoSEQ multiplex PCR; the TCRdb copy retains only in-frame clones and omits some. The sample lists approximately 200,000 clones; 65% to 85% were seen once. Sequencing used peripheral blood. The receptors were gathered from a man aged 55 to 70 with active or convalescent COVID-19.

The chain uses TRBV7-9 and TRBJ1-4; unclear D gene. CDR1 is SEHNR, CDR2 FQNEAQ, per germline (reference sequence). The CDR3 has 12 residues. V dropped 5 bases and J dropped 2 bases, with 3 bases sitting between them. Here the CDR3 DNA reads TGTGCCAGCAGCCGGACTAATGAAAAACTGTTTTTT. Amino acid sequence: CASSRTNEKLFF.

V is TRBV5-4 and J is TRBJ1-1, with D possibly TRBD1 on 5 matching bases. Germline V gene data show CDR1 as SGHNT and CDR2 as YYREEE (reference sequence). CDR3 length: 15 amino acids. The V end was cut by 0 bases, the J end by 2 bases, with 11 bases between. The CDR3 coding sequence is TGTGCCAGCAGCTTGGCAGGAGGGGTAAACACTGAAGCTTTCTTT. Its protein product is CASSLAGGVNTEAFF.

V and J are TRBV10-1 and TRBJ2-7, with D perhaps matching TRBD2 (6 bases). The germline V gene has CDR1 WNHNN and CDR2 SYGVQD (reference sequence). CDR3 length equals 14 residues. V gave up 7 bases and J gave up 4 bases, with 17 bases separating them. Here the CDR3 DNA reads TGCGCCAGCAACTTGGGGGGACCCGGTTACGAGCAGTACTTC. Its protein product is CASNLGGPGYEQYF.

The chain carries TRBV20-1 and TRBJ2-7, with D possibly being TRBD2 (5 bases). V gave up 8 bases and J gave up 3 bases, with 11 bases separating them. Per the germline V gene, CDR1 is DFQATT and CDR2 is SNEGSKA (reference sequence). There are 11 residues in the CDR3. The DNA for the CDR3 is TGCAGTTCATGGAGGAGCTACGAGCAGTACTTC. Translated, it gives CSSWRSYEQYF.

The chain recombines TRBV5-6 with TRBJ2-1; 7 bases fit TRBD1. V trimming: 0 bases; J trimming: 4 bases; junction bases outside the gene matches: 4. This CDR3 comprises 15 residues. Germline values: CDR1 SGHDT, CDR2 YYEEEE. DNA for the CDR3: TGTGCCAGCAGCTTGGAGGCCAGGGGGTACAATGAGCAGTTCTTC. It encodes CASSLEARGYNEQFF.